The clone carrying this TCR beta chain was seen just once. Its antigen is not known. These data originate in a study of cytomegalovirus exposure and HLA in healthy donors. Germline V gene sequence: CDR1 MGHDK, CDR2 SYGVNS. The V segment lost 2 bases and the J segment 6 bases; nucleotides outside the gene matches: 4. The CDR3 sequence is 13 residues long. Findings and limits, study-wide: Trimming of TCR beta V- and J-genes showed a link, identified in a later analysis, to a missense DCLRE1C variant. The authors excluded some V segments, including TRBV6-2 and TRBV6-3, as indistinguishable. Researchers catalogued under 200 TCR beta chains as cytomegalovirus-associated.

The PCR made use of 60 Vbeta and 13 Jbeta primers. The protocol was immunoSEQ multiplex PCR, while the TCRdb copy is restricted to in-frame clones and leaves out a portion. The repertoire includes roughly 180,000 clones, nearly 80% of them detected once, and around 15% sits in the top ten. Healthy bone marrow donors formed the donor group. The J gene is TRBJ2-7, the V gene TRBV25-1, with 7 bases lining up with TRBD2. The TCR comes from a man aged 50-59 years in good health and CMV-seropositive. Sequencing used PBMCs. The CDR3 bases are TGTGCCAGCAGTGAAGGGGGGGGTGGCGAGCAGTACGTC. Translating it yields CASSEGGGGEQYV.